Each of the 8 T cell receptor beta chains below was sequenced from the same sample in a study of blood T cells in healthy people across ages. Sample-barcoded 5' priming and a J-beta primer mix drove a second PCR of about 7 to 12 cycles. TCRdb independently ran MiXCR on the 5' RACE reads; one entry per CDR3 protein. Of about 670,000 distinct CDR3 sequences in the sample, roughly 41% were seen once. Sequenced material: blood. All receptors come from a man older than 75 in good health.

The gene calls are TRBV7-6 and TRBJ1-2; D is perhaps TRBD1 (5 bases). This CDR3 comprises 15 residues. Trimming took 3 bases from V and 3 from J, leaving 14 bases between them. Germline V gives CDR1 SGHVS, CDR2 FNYEAQ. The CDR3 sequence: CASSFTPGPHYGYTF. CDR3 sequence (DNA): TGTGCCAGCAGCTTCACTCCAGGGCCACACTATGGCTACACCTTC. Full variable domain (rest looked up from reference TRBV7-6 and TRBJ1-2): GAGVSQSPRYKVTKRGQDVALRCDPISGHVSLYWYRQALGQGPEFLTYFNYEAQQDKSGLPNDRFSAERPEGSISTLTIQRTEQRDSAMYRCASSFTPGPHYGYTFGSGTRLTVV.

This clonotype was counted only a few times. This chain links TRBV20-1 with TRBJ2-1; 13 positions match TRBD2. The germline V gene has CDR1 DFQATT and CDR2 SNEGSKA (reference sequence). V gave up 5 bases and J gave up 7 bases; unmatched junction bases: 8. The CDR3 extends over 15 amino acids. CDR3 bases: TGCAGTGCTTTTAAACTAGCGGGAGGGCCGAATGAGCAGTTCTTC. Protein product: CSAFKLAGGPNEQFF.

The chain uses TRBV4-3 and TRBJ2-5; D is perhaps TRBD1 (6 bases). V lost 0 bases and J lost 4, with 9 bases in between. The CDR3 is 14 amino acids. Germline V gene data show CDR1 as LGHNA and CDR2 as YSLEER. CDR3 sequence reads: CASSQDQGLETQYF. CDR3 nucleotide sequence: TGCGCCAGCAGCCAAGATCAGGGGCTAGAGACCCAGTACTTC.

V and J are TRBV29-1 and TRBJ2-5, with no clear D. There are 12 residues in the CDR3. The germline gives CDR1 SQVTM, CDR2 ANQGSEA. V shed 2 bases and J shed 5 bases, with 9 bases lying between them. The CDR3, as DNA: TGCAGCGTTGAAAAGGGTGGGGAGACCCAGTACTTC. It encodes CSVEKGGETQYF.

This clonotype was counted only a few times. For the CDR3, the DNA is TGTGCCAGCAGTGACGTTTATGGGGCCAACGTCCTGACTTTC. Protein: CASSDVYGANVLTF. J is TRBJ2-6 and V is TRBV6-4, with D uncertain. V was clipped by 2 bases and J by 3 bases, with 5 bases between them. Germline V gene sequence: CDR1 MRHNA, CDR2 SNTAGT. CDR3 size: 14 residues.

The gene calls are TRBV5-1 and TRBJ2-2; no clear D gene. This CDR3 has 13 residues. Germline V gene lookup returns CDR1 SGHRS and CDR2 YFSETQ. With 4 bases removed from V and 7 bases from J, the gap between germline ends came to 11 bases. CDR3 region: CASSVVAGGELFF. The CDR3 DNA sequence: TGCGCCAGCAGCGTGGTGGCCGGCGGGGAGCTGTTTTTT.

The rearrangement links TRBV28 to TRBJ1-2; the D is unclear. The ends were cut back, 1 base at V and 7 bases at J, with 4 bases in the middle. Germline V lookup: CDR1 MDHEN, CDR2 SYDVKM. This CDR3 region has 11 residues. The CDR3 reads CASSLFSGYTF. CDR3 in DNA: TGTGCCAGCAGTTTATTCTCTGGCTACACCTTC.

The rearrangement links TRBV11-2 to TRBJ2-7; D remains unclear. The V gene's germline CDR1 is SGHAT and CDR2 FQNNGV. V was shortened by 7 bases and J by 2 bases, with 18 bases between the two germline ends. This CDR3 spans 15 amino acids. The chain's CDR3 is CASKVGVLSAYEQYF. CDR3 sequence (DNA): TGTGCCAGCAAAGTCGGCGTTCTGTCCGCCTACGAGCAGTACTTC.